This T cell receptor beta chain derives from a study of CD8 T cells in ankylosing spondylitis. For this clonotype: Its antigen is unidentified.

This CDR3 contains 15 residues. Germline CDR1 and CDR2: SGHRS and YFSETQ. Trimming took 0 bases from V and 7 from J, leaving 14 bases between them. Study-wide points: Disease-associated clones were reportedly significantly overrepresented in matched ankylosing spondylitis synovial fluid. Ankylosing spondylitis blood appeared to carry a characteristic TCR beta motif of several highly homologous variants.

TCRdb re-analysed the 5' RACE reads in MiXCR, keeping a single row per CDR3 protein. The table includes 350,000 to 550,000 distinct CDR3 sequences, roughly 26% detected once. The source of this sequence is a male donor with ankylosing spondylitis. Sequenced sample: blood, either unsorted or a sorted T cell fraction (not recorded which). The chain employs TRBV5-1 and TRBJ1-5; D is perhaps TRBD1 (5 bases). CDR3: CASSLEGREGQPQHF. The CDR3 DNA reads as TGCGCCAGCAGCTTGGAAGGCAGGGAAGGACAGCCCCAGCATTTT.